This T cell receptor (beta chain) originates from a study of cytomegalovirus exposure and HLA in healthy donors (dated by TCRdb to the late 2010s). For the study in its entirety: An earlier analysis of approximately 550 of the donors reported approximately 300 Gb of sequence data and roughly 100 million unique TCR beta sequences from 150 million to 200 million T cells. An early release covering approximately 600 HLA-typed donors comprised roughly 300 gigabases of sequencing data and 85 million to 100 million unique TCR sequences. Among the approximately 430 genotyped donors, about 83% belonged to the genetic ancestry cluster associated with self-reported Caucasian donors. The study aimed to test whether cataloging public T cell receptors could reveal signatures of past pathogen exposure. The T cell repertoires of roughly 660 subjects were profiled by immunosequencing and related to cytomegalovirus serostatus. Along with the roughly 610-subject first cohort, a separate validation cohort of over a hundred different subjects was used. High-throughput TCR immunosequencing, statistical association of individual TCRs with disease status, and machine learning were combined to predict cytomegalovirus infection status. A later analysis re-analyzed previously published TCR beta repertoires from about 730 donors and added high-resolution HLA genotyping to study TCR occurrence patterns. In the later analysis, no new phenotypic data were used to find candidate immune exposures; instead, reliance was placed on TCR beta sequences and their occurrence across donors. An earlier analysis of 587 of the donors used high-throughput TCR beta sequencing to judge whether each TCR beta V gene segment behaved as functional or pseudogenic. Donor age, sex, ethnicity and CMV serostatus were compiled alongside the repertoire data. In a later genetic analysis, genome-wide SNP genotypes for about 55% of the roughly 700 donors were used, and that subset was treated as a discovery cohort. All discovery cohort repertoires had been generated using a single sequencing platform. HLA typing covered class I and class II loci at four-digit resolution. Typing coverage differed by locus: A, B, C, DRB1 and DQB1 were typed in roughly 629-640 donors, DQA1 in 522, DPA1 in over 600, and DPB1 in just under 480. Because of strong linkage in the cohort, a handful of DR-DQ haplotypes were treated as single units for association and clustering. Across under 500 genotyped donors of the cohort, an average of about 240,000 unique TCR beta nucleotide sequences per donor were sequenced, and approximately 17% of those sequences were non-productive. Overall results and qualifications from the work: Immune exposure information for the cohort was limited to CMV serostatus. Only TCR beta chains were sequenced in this cohort, and the absence of alpha or paired-chain data limited detectable features. Broadly in line with IMGT annotations, most TCR beta V segments showed up in productive rearrangements about 87% or about 30% of the time in an earlier analysis of approximately 600 of the donors. According to a later genetic analysis, donors in an Asian-associated ancestry cluster had fewer N-insertions in productive TCRs than the approximately 690-donor mean. A cluster of highly shared sequence variants was judged likely to be a technical artifact of the sequencing pipeline. Because counts were too low, roughly 18 rarely observed V segments, including chromosome 9 orphons, were left out of the earlier analysis of 500 to 650 of the donors. Several of the top co-occurrence clusters appeared to be linked to parvovirus B19, influenza, CMV and Epstein-Barr virus, according to a later analysis. Presence/absence analyses assumed roughly uniform sequencing depth across donors, an assumption that may not hold. According to a later analysis, most CMV-associated TCR beta chains appeared to be HLA-restricted, and the HLA associations seemed to be driven largely by CMV exposure. A few of the identified cytomegalovirus-associated TCR beta chains were confirmed in vitro to be specific for cytomegalovirus antigens. When HLA alleles, especially DR and DQ, strongly co-occurred, TCR associations were difficult to assign to individual alleles. HLA typing was unavailable for some donors at each locus, so association tests used only the typed subset. According to the authors, the approach could potentially be generalized to other disease states and immunological phenotypes. Because the 87-base-pair reads could not distinguish some IMGT-functional V segments, including TRBV6-2 and TRBV6-3, those segments were excluded. Across donors, most TCR sequences were observed very rarely, whereas some public TCRs were present in many individuals. In a later analysis, HLA-associated TCR beta chains were found to be more clonally expanded and to have lower generation probabilities than equally common non-associated chains. A later analysis associated around 16,000 TCR beta sequences with specific HLA alleles at a false discovery rate of 0.05. V-gene and J-gene trimming of TCR beta chains was associated with a missense DCLRE1C variant in a later genetic analysis, and the association was replicated in an independent cohort. A further reported finding was that TCR beta sequences accurately predicted the HLA-A and HLA-B alleles for most subjects in the first cohort. In a later analysis, TCR association rates were found to vary across HLA loci, with the most associated TCRs seen for DRB1 alleles and the fewest for HLA-C alleles. The classifier was reported to diagnose cytomegalovirus status with high specificity and sensitivity in both the original and validation cohorts. Linkage disequilibrium might explain the correlated functional status among segregating V segments, but an unknown experimental factor could not be excluded. The study gave a list of 150 to 200 TCR beta chains associated with cytomegalovirus.

Libraries were built with the immunoSEQ multiplex PCR assay. For the multiplex PCR, a mixture combining 60 forward primers for TCR Vbeta segments and 13 reverse primers for TCR Jbeta segments was used. A multiplex PCR assay on genomic DNA amplified the CDR3 region of rearranged TCR beta genes. The amplified TCR beta libraries were sequenced on the Illumina HiSeq System as 87-base-pair reads. The paper's processing steps were these. In a later analysis, approximately 74 million unique TCR beta chains were counted across the 500 to 850 repertoires, and approximately 11 million of these chains were shared by at least two donors. To remove PCR and sequencing errors, raw reads were error-corrected and collapsed into unique sequences using a nearest-neighbor algorithm that merged closely related sequences. To assign V, D and J gene segments, CDR3 sequences were aligned to IMGT reference sequences. For a sequence to be retained, at least a six-nucleotide match to both a V gene segment and a J gene segment was required. Rearrangements were classified as productive when the CDR3 lacked stop codons and remained in frame with V and J, and all other rearrangements were classified as non-productive. CDR3 was defined according to IMGT convention as the region running from the second conserved V-encoded cysteine to the conserved J-encoded phenylalanine. In an earlier analysis of more than 550 of the donors, sequences lacking an unambiguous match to a single V gene segment were excluded. An earlier analysis of over 450 of the donors classified V segments as functional when productive rearrangements were above 56.7% and as segregating when the standard deviation between donors was above 5%. To diagnose cytomegalovirus status from the catalog of TCR beta chain sequences, a statistical classification framework was built. A later analysis assigned V and J genes by comparing TCR nucleotide sequences with IMGT/GENE-DB human TR gene sequences. The TCRdist pipeline was used in a later analysis to assign CDR3 sequences and most-parsimonious VDJ recombination scenarios. In a later analysis, each TCR beta chain was defined by its CDR3 amino acid sequence together with its V-gene family, and reads without a unique V-gene family were excluded. As a way to deal with suspected cross-contamination and a sequencing artifact, a later analysis dropped over 550 nucleotide sequences that were highly shared and had low generation probability. In a later analysis, a clonal expansion index was calculated for each public chain from normalized within-repertoire ranks of inferred template counts. In a later analysis, generation probabilities were computed with a VDJ recombination model fitted to out-of-frame rearrangements, and the resulting probabilities were checked against IGoR. In a later analysis, TCR-TCR, TCR-HLA and TCR-CMV co-occurrence was scored with hypergeometric tests, and a repertoire-size bias correction was applied to TCR pairs. In a later analysis, false discovery rates were estimated by permuting HLA or CMV assignments 20 times. In a later analysis, co-occurring TCRs were grouped using DBSCAN, and TCRdist sequence similarity was added for clustering within HLA-allele-positive subsets. For co-occurrence clustering, repertoires with fewer than 30,000 or more than 120,000 public chains were excluded, along with several repertoires with anomalous nucleotide sharing. TCRdb carries this immuneACCESS record with in-frame sequences only. Its versions omit some clonotypes, under half of them owing to an unresolved V gene in the studies checked, with the rest unexplained. D and trimming come from the DNA, and the V and J calls and clone size come from that table. The sample profile shows about 200,000 clones; around 83% of them were found once. The ten largest clones represent about 2.5% of the sample.

The cohort comprised under 700 healthy bone marrow donors. Cohort members were all nominally healthy when sampled, although unrecorded immune exposures were likely present. The donor was CMV seronegative and was included in the group of about 350 seronegative cohort members. Every donor gave a peripheral blood sample, and the peripheral blood mononuclear cells from that sample were used for TCR beta sequencing. Genomic DNA extraction from the blood cell samples was performed with the Qiagen DNeasy Blood Extraction Kit. On this clone itself: It has no known antigen specificity. Base quality data are lacking; no much larger clone is found one base away.

Trimming leaves V shorter by 4 bases and J shorter by 4 bases, with the junction holding 7 bases beyond the gene matches. The CDR3 runs 15 amino acids, cysteine and phenylalanine included. Just the 45-base CDR3 DNA is kept, in frame starting at base 1. The germline V gene yields SGHRS for CDR1 and YFSETQ for CDR2. This clonotype originated in a woman aged 40 to 55 in good health and CMV-seronegative. Sequencing used PBMCs. Rearrangement joined TRBV5-1 to TRBJ1-3; 8 of the junction bases match TRBD1. This receptor carries the CDR3 CASSRDRGRGNTIYF. The nucleotides are TGCGCCAGCAGCCGCGACAGGGGAAGAGGAAACACCATATATTTT. Joined to the reference TRBV5-1 and TRBJ1-3 proteins, this CDR3 gives the full variable domain: KAGVTQTPRYLIKTRGQQVTLSCSPISGHRSVSWYQQTPGQGLQFLFEYFSETQRNKGNFPGRFSGRQFSNSRSEMNVSTLELGDSALYLCASSRDRGRGNTIYFGEGSWLTVV.